A single sample is the source of the 28 T cell receptor beta chains below, sequenced in a study of cytotoxic CD8 clonotypes in ibrutinib-treated CLL. TCRdb keeps only in-frame clones here, not all; method: immunoSEQ multiplex PCR. This repertoire shows around 150,000 clones, approximately 77% found once; its top ten account for roughly 1.9%. This sample comprised PBMCs, obtained after 12 months of ibrutinib treatment. The source of these receptors is a human donor with chronic lymphocytic leukemia.

This clone was counted many times. CDR3 sequence: CATTGGSNTGELFF. CDR3 DNA sequence: TGTGCCACAACGGGGGGTTCGAACACCGGGGAGCTGTTTTTT. The rearrangement uses TRBV4-2 and TRBJ2-2, with 7 bases identical to TRBD2. The CDR3 spans 14 residues. Germline trimming cut 10 bases from V and 0 bases from J; bases unmatched to any gene: 5. Germline CDR1 reads LGHNA; CDR2 reads YNFKEQ.

V usage is TRBV29-1 and J usage is TRBJ2-5, with D perhaps TRBD2 (6 bases). Trimming removed 5 bases from V and 2 bases from J, with 24 bases in between. The CDR3 has 17 residues. Germline V gene sequence: CDR1 SQVTM, CDR2 ANQGSEA. CDR3 loop: CSVLFYLGAGLQETQYF. The DNA of the CDR3 is TGCAGCGTTCTTTTTTATTTGGGCGCGGGATTACAAGAGACCCAGTACTTC.

The chain has TRBV7-9 and TRBJ2-7, with 8 bases that match TRBD1. Germline V CDR1 and CDR2: SEHNR, FQNEAQ (reference sequence). V shed 1 base and J 6 bases; nucleotides not matched to a gene: 8. The CDR3 is 15 amino acids. Written as DNA, the CDR3 is TGTGCCAGCAGCTTAGGCCGAACAGGGGGAGGCGAGCAGTACTTC. Translated: CASSLGRTGGGEQYF.

The chain uses TRBV5-4 and TRBJ2-2, with TRBD1 matching over 7 bases. V lost 1 base, J lost 1 base, and 4 bases stayed unmatched. The CDR3 has 16 residues. Germline-derived CDR1 and CDR2 are SGHNT and YYREEE (reference sequence). The CDR3 nucleotides are TGTGCCAGCAGCTTGAGAACAGGGGAGAACACCGGGGAGCTGTTTTTT. This sequence encodes CASSLRTGENTGELFF.

The gene calls are TRBV6-5 and TRBJ2-5; TRBD1 aligns across 8 bases. CDR1 is MNHEY and CDR2 is SVGAGI in the germline V gene. CDR3 size: 14 residues. The ends lost 4 bases at V and 3 bases at J; junction bases unmatched: 4. DNA for the CDR3: TGTGCCAGCAGTTCACAGGGGGGAGAAGAGACCCAGTACTTC. This codes for CASSSQGGEETQYF.

The chain joins TRBV29-1 to TRBJ2-6, with D unresolved. Germline CDR1 reads SQVTM; CDR2 reads ANQGSEA. The CDR3 contains 12 residues. V was pared by 7 bases and J by 4 bases, with 8 bases between. In nucleotides, the CDR3 is TGCAGCGGGGGTTCGGGGGCCAACGTCCTGACTTTC. This codes for CSGGSGANVLTF. Drawing the rest from reference TRBV29-1 and TRBJ2-6, the complete variable domain is SAVISQKPSRDICQRGTSLTIQCQVDSQVTMMFWYRQQPGQSLTLIATANQGSEATYESGFVIDKFPISRPNLTFSTLTVSNMSPEDSSIYLCSGGSGANVLTFGAGSRLTVL.

This sequence joins TRBV7-3 and TRBJ1-1, with D unclear. Trimming took 1 base from V and 1 from J, leaving 7 bases between them. Germline V gives CDR1 SGHTA, CDR2 FQGTGA. This CDR3 is 14 amino acids long. In DNA, the CDR3 is TGTGCCAGCAGCTTAAACCCGGGGAACACTGAAGCTTTCTTT. Translating it yields CASSLNPGNTEAFF.

CDR3 residues: CASSHTGGPNQPQHF. CDR3 DNA: TGCGCCAGCAGCCACACCGGGGGCCCCAATCAGCCCCAGCATTTT. The chain is built from TRBV4-1 and TRBJ1-5; maybe TRBD1 (6 bases). The CDR3 is 15 amino acids. V lost 3 bases, J lost 3 bases, and 12 bases lay in between. Germline V gene data show CDR1 as MGHRA and CDR2 as YSYEKL.

The chain has TRBV4-1 and TRBJ2-4; TRBD2 agrees at 8 bases. The CDR3 has 19 residues. The V segment lost 0 bases and the J segment 1 base; nucleotides outside the gene matches: 11. In germline, CDR1 is MGHRA, CDR2 YSYEKL. In DNA, the CDR3 is TGCGCCAGCAGCCAAGATTACCCGGGACTAGTTGGGGCCAAAAACATTCAGTACTTC. As protein: CASSQDYPGLVGAKNIQYF.

The chain has TRBV7-8 and TRBJ1-5; unclear D gene. Germline V gene data show CDR1 as SGHVS and CDR2 as FQNEAQ. Deletions cut 4 bases from V and 7 bases from J, with 11 bases between. The CDR3 is 13 residues long. This chain's CDR3 is CASSYRAKQPQHF. The DNA for the CDR3 is TGTGCCAGCAGCTACCGAGCTAAGCAGCCCCAGCATTTT.

This rearrangement joins TRBV2 to TRBJ1-2, with 7 bases lining up with TRBD1. CDR1 is SNHLY, CDR2 FYNNEI, per germline. The CDR3 runs 14 residues. V shed 5 bases and J 3 bases; nucleotides not matched to a gene: 6. As DNA, the CDR3 is TGTGCCAGCAGTCGGGACAGTGCTGACTATGGCTACACCTTC. It codes for CASSRDSADYGYTF.

The rearrangement joins TRBV4-2 to TRBJ1-4, with D unresolved. The CDR3 runs to 11 residues. V shed 4 bases and J shed 8 bases, with 5 bases lying between them. Germline CDR1 and CDR2: LGHNA and YNFKEQ. CDR3 DNA sequence: TGTGCCAGCAGCCTCGGCGAAAAACTGTTTTTT. Its translation: CASSLGEKLFF.

The rearrangement uses TRBV28 and TRBJ2-7, with 10 bases lining up with TRBD1. The CDR3 spans 15 residues. Germline V gene lookup returns CDR1 MDHEN and CDR2 SYDVKM. The ends lost 6 bases at V and 4 bases at J; junction bases unmatched: 9. CDR3 coding DNA: TGTGCCAGCAGCCCGACAGGGGGCGCCGTATACGAGCAGTACTTC. Its protein is CASSPTGGAVYEQYF. The whole variable domain, remainder taken from reference TRBV28 and TRBJ2-7, is DVKVTQSSRYLVKRTGEKVFLECVQDMDHENMFWYRQDPGLGLRLIYFSYDVKMKEKGDIPEGYSVSREKKERFSLILESASTNQTSMYLCASSPTGGAVYEQYFGPGTRLTVT.

The CDR3 spells CASSSPNQGNNYGYTF. CDR3 nucleotide sequence: TGTGCCAGCAGCTCACCGAACCAGGGCAACAACTATGGCTACACCTTC. The J gene is TRBJ1-2, the V gene TRBV7-2; TRBD1 is a possible D gene (5 bases). The germline V gene has CDR1 SGHTA and CDR2 FQGNSA. The CDR3 is made up of 16 amino acids. The germline V and J ends were trimmed by 4 bases and 2 bases, with 17 bases remaining between them.

This chain joins TRBV28 and TRBJ2-1; 10 nucleotides agree with TRBD1. The J segment lost 12 bases and the V segment lost 6 bases, leaving 14 bases of the junction unmatched. The CDR3 runs to 15 residues. Germline V lookup: CDR1 MDHEN, CDR2 SYDVKM. CDR3 coding DNA: TGTGCCAGCAGCCGCCGACAGGGGGCGCAGGTTGTGCAGTTCTTC. Translation: CASSRRQGAQVVQFF.

This chain joins TRBV10-3 and TRBJ2-7; D possibly uses TRBD1 or TRBD2 (5 bases each). CDR1 is ENHRY and CDR2 is SYGVKD in the germline V gene. V was trimmed by 4 bases and J by 4 bases, leaving 14 bases between them. The length of the CDR3 is 14 residues. CDR3 sequence reads: CAISVGGSRYEQYF. CDR3 nucleotides: TGTGCCATCAGTGTTGGGGGTAGCCGTTACGAGCAGTACTTC.

This clone was recorded a few times. As DNA, the CDR3 is TGTGCCAGCAGTCCGTTACCCGGACGGATCAATCAGCCCCAGCATTTT. Residues: CASSPLPGRINQPQHF. The V and J genes are TRBV27 and TRBJ1-5; D is unclear. The CDR3 totals 16 residues. Germline values: CDR1 MNHEY, CDR2 SMNVEV (reference sequence). V was cut by 5 bases and J by 3 bases, with 17 bases left in between.

The chain employs TRBV18 and TRBJ2-1, with D hard to call. Germline CDR1 KGHSH, CDR2 LQKENI. V was clipped by 1 base and J by 6 bases, with 10 bases between them. The CDR3 spans 14 residues. CDR3 bases: TGTGCCAGCTCACCACAGGGTCAGGTCAATGAGCAGTTCTTC. Translating it yields CASSPQGQVNEQFF.

V usage is TRBV15 and J usage is TRBJ2-5, with 7 nucleotides matching TRBD1. CDR1 LNHNV and CDR2 YYDKDF come from the germline V gene (reference sequence). There are 21 residues in the CDR3. The V gene end was trimmed by 0 bases and the J gene end by 5 bases; junction bases not matched to a gene: 24. The CDR3 sequence: CATSRDRYVRWEQGKAETQYF. CDR3 nucleotides: TGTGCCACCAGCAGAGATCGGTACGTAAGGTGGGAACAGGGGAAAGCGGAGACCCAGTACTTC.

This rearrangement joins TRBV19 to TRBJ2-2; D gene unclear. V gave up 6 bases and J gave up 2 bases, with 10 bases separating them. This CDR3 is built from 14 residues. Germline loops: CDR1 LNHDA, CDR2 SQIVND (reference sequence). The CDR3 DNA reads as TGTGCCAGTAGCCCCCTTAGAAACACCGGGGAGCTGTTTTTT. It encodes CASSPLRNTGELFF.

The V call is TRBV7-9, the J call TRBJ2-3; D may match TRBD1 or TRBD2 (5 bases each). V was shortened by 3 bases and J by 2 bases, with 15 bases between the two germline ends. The CDR3 contains 16 residues. Looked up from germline, CDR1 is SEHNR and CDR2 is FQNEAQ (reference sequence). The CDR3 nucleotides are TGTGCCAGCAGCTTGATGCAGGGACCACACACAGATACGCAGTATTTT. Its translation is CASSLMQGPHTDTQYF.

In this sample, this clone turned up once. This chain joins TRBV6-5 and TRBJ1-2, with 8 bases matching TRBD1. Germline CDR1 reads MNHEY; CDR2 reads SVGAGI. The CDR3 covers 15 residues. Trimming removed 4 bases from V and 4 bases from J; junction bases left unmatched: 8. CDR3 loop: CASSSWTGTSYGYTF. DNA of the CDR3: TGTGCCAGCAGTTCATGGACAGGGACGAGCTATGGCTACACCTTC.

The gene calls are TRBV19 and TRBJ1-5; tentative D call: TRBD1 (5 bases). Trimming stripped 6 bases from V and 3 bases from J, with 15 bases between. Germline assignment: CDR1 LNHDA and CDR2 SQIVND (reference sequence). There are 15 residues in the CDR3. CDR3 region: CASSSGTVYNQPQHF. The CDR3 DNA reads TGTGCCAGTAGCAGCGGGACGGTCTACAATCAGCCCCAGCATTTT.

This clone was observed a few times. The chain is built from TRBV7-2 and TRBJ1-5; a weak D match, TRBD1 (5 bases). The length of the CDR3 is 13 residues. Germline-derived CDR1 and CDR2 are SGHTA and FQGNSA. Trimming took off 3 bases at V and 7 bases at J, with 10 bases between the two ends. As DNA, the CDR3 is TGTGCCAGCAGCTTGGGGCGGGAGCAGCCCCAGCATTTT. Amino acids: CASSLGREQPQHF.

V usage is TRBV30 and J usage is TRBJ2-7; possible D gene TRBD2, 5 bases. Germline V gene lookup returns CDR1 GTSNPN and CDR2 SVGIG (reference sequence). Trimming took off 2 bases at V and 2 bases at J, with 16 bases between the two ends. This CDR3 comprises 15 residues. The CDR3 DNA reads TGTGCCTGGAGTCTCCCCATACGGAGGACCTACGAGCAGTACTTC. Translation gives CAWSLPIRRTYEQYF.

V and J are TRBV29-1 and TRBJ2-1; possible D gene TRBD2, 7 bases. The germline V gene has CDR1 SQVTM and CDR2 ANQGSEA. This CDR3 is built from 16 residues. V was shortened by 7 bases and J by 9 bases, with 28 bases between the two germline ends. CDR3 nucleotides: TGCAGCGCCGCCGGAGGGAGGAGGGGGGGCGGGTCTGAGCAGTTCTTC. Protein product: CSAAGGRRGGGSEQFF.

About this clone itself: Additional DNA sequences in this sample encode the identical CDR3. The V call is TRBV6-5, the J call TRBJ1-5, with D possibly being TRBD1 (6 bases). CDR1 is MNHEY, CDR2 SVGAGI, per germline. This CDR3 spans 16 amino acids. Trimming stripped 0 bases from V and 2 bases from J, with 11 bases between. The CDR3 here is CASSYSGGAGNQPQHF. The CDR3, as DNA: TGTGCCAGCAGTTACTCGGGGGGGGCAGGCAATCAGCCCCAGCATTTT.

V is TRBV21-1 and J is TRBJ2-4; TRBD1 is the table's D call and was not checked against the DNA. TRBV21-1 is shown as a pseudogene. The CDR3 covers 16 residues. The CDR3 loop reads CASSRRDRAAKNIQYF. The DNA of the CDR3 is TGTGCCAGCAGCAGACGGGACAGGGCGGCCAAAAACATTCAGTACTTC.